The 9 T cell receptor beta chains in this list originate from one sample, sequenced in a study of response to subunit inactivated influenza vaccine. TCRdb reanalysed the RT-PCR reads using MiXCR and keeps one entry per CDR3 protein. The repertoire has 300,000 to 350,000 distinct CDR3 sequences, about 20% of them found once; the top ten carry 10%. Sequenced here: PBMCs from blood, sampled approximately 20 months after vaccination. The receptors stem from a man between 50 and 69 years old who received an inactivated influenza vaccine.

This clonotype occurred a few times. The rearrangement links TRBV6-2 or TRBV6-3 to TRBJ1-4; D unclear. The CDR3 spans 14 residues. The V end lost 6 bases, the J end lost 7 bases, and 15 bases lay between the germline ends. Germline assignment: CDR1 MNHEY and CDR2 SVGEGT. The CDR3 nucleotides read TGTGCCAGCAGCCTTCGGAGGAGAGGTGAAAAACTGTTTTTT. Residues: CASSLRRRGEKLFF.

The J gene is TRBJ2-5, the V gene TRBV20-1, with TRBD1 matching over 8 bases. From germline, CDR1 is DFQATT and CDR2 SNEGSKA (reference sequence). J lost 2 bases, V lost 6 bases, and 8 bases had no gene match. The CDR3 spans 14 residues. The CDR3 nucleotides read TGCAGTGCAATCTCCAGGGGGCGGCAAGAGACCCAGTACTTC. Its protein product is CSAISRGRQETQYF.

This clonotype occurred many times. V and J are TRBV20-1 and TRBJ1-5, with 7 bases lining up with TRBD1. The CDR3 has 13 residues. J gave up 7 bases and V 2 bases, and 5 bases lay outside the gene matches. Germline CDR1 is DFQATT and CDR2 is SNEGSKA (reference sequence). The CDR3 coding sequence is TGCAGTGCTAGAATAACAGGGGAACAGCCCCAGCATTTT. As protein: CSARITGEQPQHF.

The chain joins TRBV6-2 or TRBV6-3 to TRBJ1-1; no clear D gene. This CDR3 spans 12 amino acids. Germline CDR1 MNHEY, CDR2 SVGEGT. Deletions cut 5 bases from V and 5 bases from J, with 9 bases between. The CDR3 region is CASSHIGTEAFF. The DNA for the CDR3 is TGTGCCAGCAGTCACATTGGGACTGAAGCTTTCTTT.

This clonotype was recorded many times. The chain joins TRBV6-8 to TRBJ2-3; D unresolved. The V end was cut by 8 bases, the J end by 0 bases, with 6 bases between. The CDR3 is 12 amino acids. The germline CDR1 and CDR2 sequences are MNHGY and SAAAGT. CDR3: CASSASTDTQYF. In nucleotides, the CDR3 is TGTGCCAGCTCCGCTAGCACAGATACGCAGTATTTT.

This clonotype was recorded many times. The CDR3 reads CATSEQGWRFTF. CDR3 bases: TGTGCCACCAGTGAACAGGGGTGGAGGTTCACCTTC. This sequence joins TRBV24-1 and TRBJ1-2; 7 bases match TRBD1. Trimming removed 4 bases from V and 13 bases from J; junction bases left unmatched: 8. In germline, CDR1 is KGHDR, CDR2 SFDVKD. CDR3 length equals 12 residues.

This clonotype was seen more than once but under ten times. The chain links TRBV6-2 or TRBV6-3 to TRBJ2-7; D is unresolved. The germline V gene has CDR1 MNHEY and CDR2 SVGEGT. Trimming left V 4 bases short and J 4 bases short, with 8 bases between. CDR3 length: 12 residues. The CDR3 DNA follows: TGTGCCAGCAGTTTGGATGTATACGAGCAGTACTTC. Protein: CASSLDVYEQYF.

The table lists this clonotype with a few counts. The chain carries TRBV24-1 and TRBJ1-6; the D is unclear. The germline V gene encodes CDR1 KGHDR and CDR2 SFDVKD. The CDR3 is 14 residues long. The V end lost 4 bases, the J end lost 9 bases, and 12 bases lay between the germline ends. This CDR3 reads CATSDSFTGSPLHF. The CDR3 DNA reads TGTGCCACCAGTGACTCCTTCACTGGTTCACCCCTCCACTTT.

The chain recombines TRBV4-2 with TRBJ1-2, with 9 bases that match TRBD1. The CDR3 contains 13 residues. The trim removed 5 bases at V and 7 bases at J, leaving 5 bases unmatched. CDR1 LGHNA and CDR2 YNFKEQ come from the germline V gene. CDR3 in amino acids: CASSAQGARGYTF. Here the CDR3 DNA reads TGTGCCAGCAGCGCACAGGGGGCGCGTGGCTACACCTTC.